The text below deals with one T cell receptor (beta chain). What it binds is not known. Trimming pared 6 bases from V and 1 base from J, leaving 11 bases between. This CDR3 comprises 13 residues. Per the germline V gene, CDR1 is SQVTM and CDR2 is ANQGSEA. The source of the sample is a study of radiation and T cells in renal cell carcinoma. Study details: Nephrectomy followed 15 Gy stereotactic body radiation by 4 weeks. The study's findings and limits: Pretreatment tumor biopsies were lacking, so baseline clonotypes are unknown.

Time point reported: baseline pretreatment blood. Regarding treatment: 15 Gy SBRT to primary tumor, nephrectomy 4 weeks later. Blood was sampled at baseline, 2 weeks and 4 weeks after SBRT. The tumor was a clear cell renal cell carcinoma. Repertoires were generated with immunoSEQ multiplex PCR, while TCRdb's copy carries only in-frame clones and drops some. The sample includes approximately 150,000 clones, around 89% of them seen just once. This chain connects TRBV29-1 to TRBJ2-3, with D hard to call. The clonotype was recovered from a woman in her seventies with renal cell carcinoma. The specimen comprised blood, sampled from a patient whose treatment included radiotherapy and nephrectomy. For the CDR3, the DNA is TGCAGCGTCCCCCCTGCGGGCACAGATACGCAGTATTTT. Protein: CSVPPAGTDTQYF.